This is a list of T cell receptor beta chains from one sample in a study of T cell clones after liver transplantation. Libraries were prepared by immunoSEQ multiplex PCR; TCRdb keeps only in-frame clonotypes and omits some of them. The sample has roughly 55,000 clones, 70% to 75% seen once. Sequenced here: CD4+ T cells from blood, sampled around 4.5 years after liver transplant. These receptors came from a human patient who received a liver transplant. Certain T cells may be donor cells from the graft. CDR3s include the opening cysteine and the closing phenylalanine or tryptophan. Fields, in order: J gene, clone size, D gene, V gene, CDR3 length, CDR3 DNA, CDR3 protein. D genes are given only for firm matches. Not every row has a clone size; where given, it reads once, few, many or a size class.

TRBJ2-7	-	TRBD2	TRBV6-5	16	TGTGCCAGCAGTTATGGGACTAGCGGGTCCACCTACGAGCAGTACTTC	CASSYGTSGSTYEQYF
TRBJ2-7	-	-	TRBV10-2	15	TGCGCCAGCAGTGAGTCAGGCAGCGCCTCCTACGAGCAGTACTTC	CASSESGSASYEQYF
TRBJ2-2	many	-	TRBV9	16	TGTGCCAGCAGCGCCTCCGACCGACCGAACACCGGGGAGCTGTTTTTT	CASSASDRPNTGELFF
TRBJ2-7	once	TRBD1	TRBV19	12	TGTGCCAGTAGTCTGCAGGGGGTTGAGCAGTACTTC	CASSLQGVEQYF
TRBJ2-7	-	-	TRBV19	15	TGTGCCAGTAGTATCAGAAGTCCTTACCGCTACGAGCAGTACTTC	CASSIRSPYRYEQYF
TRBJ2-3	few	-	TRBV6-6	14	TGTGCCAGCAGTTACTCAGGGGAGGCAGATACGCAGTATTTT	CASSYSGEADTQYF
TRBJ2-1	-	TRBD2	TRBV9	15	TGTGCCAGCAGCAGGGGACTAGCACCCTACAATGAGCAGTTCTTC	CASSRGLAPYNEQFF
TRBJ1-1	medium-sized	TRBD1	TRBV29-1	15	TGCAGCGGCCGGGACAGTTCTAGAATGAACACTGAAGCTTTCTTT	CSGRDSSRMNTEAFF
TRBJ1-3	-	-	TRBV11-3	14	TGTGCCAGCAGCTCAGGATTCTCTGGAAACACCATATATTTT	CASSSGFSGNTIYF
TRBJ2-2	-	-	TRBV6-1	14	TGTGCCAGCCGCTTCGGATTCGACACCGGGGAGCTGTTTTTT	CASRFGFDTGELFF